A selection of T cell receptor beta chains follows, all from one sample in a study of T cells in localized non-small cell lung cancer. Sequencing was performed with immunoSEQ multiplex PCR; in TCRdb, only in-frame clones are kept and a portion is missing. This sample carries around 800 clones, roughly 19% of them seen once, and the ten largest clones take roughly 24%. The sample was normal lung tissue next to the tumor, taken before any cancer treatment. Every receptor here comes from a female donor aged 60 or older with stage I lung adenocarcinoma. CDR3s include the opening cysteine and the closing phenylalanine or tryptophan. A D gene is named only where the DNA matches it firmly. Clone size appears in some rows only: once, few, many, or a class for an expanded clone.

clone_size | d_call | j_call | v_call | cdr3_aa | cdr3_nt
large | NA | TRBJ1-4 | TRBV11-3 | CASSAQTIGTNEKLFF | TGTGCCAGCAGCGCACAGACAATCGGAACTAATGAAAAACTGTTTTTT
NA | NA | TRBJ1-1 | TRBV11-3 | CASSSRQAGRNTEAFF | TGTGCCAGCAGCTCACGTCAGGCAGGGAGGAACACTGAAGCTTTCTTT
few | TRBD2 | TRBJ2-5 | TRBV19 | CASSTAGGGQETQYF | TGTGCCAGTAGTACAGCGGGAGGGGGACAAGAGACCCAGTACTTC
NA | TRBD1 | TRBJ1-3 | TRBV5-1 | CASSFKQGAGNTIYF | TGCGCCAGCAGCTTCAAACAGGGGGCGGGAAACACCATATATTTT
NA | TRBD2 | TRBJ2-7 | TRBV19 | CASSVALAGVSYEQYF | TGTGCCAGTAGTGTCGCTCTAGCGGGAGTCTCCTACGAGCAGTACTTC
NA | TRBD2 | TRBJ2-2 | TRBV5-1 | CASSLKAGGGYTGELFF | TGCGCCAGCAGCTTAAAAGCGGGAGGAGGTTACACCGGGGAGCTGTTTTTT
NA | TRBD1 | TRBJ1-1 | TRBV19 | CASRIQGITEAFF | TGTGCCAGTAGAATACAGGGGATTACTGAAGCTTTCTTT
NA | NA | TRBJ2-3 | TRBV29-1 | CSLMPESDTQYF | TGCAGCCTAATGCCAGAGTCAGATACGCAGTATTTT
once | TRBD1 | TRBJ1-5 | TRBV10-2 | CASSGTGGRNQPQHF | TGCGCCAGCAGTGGGACAGGGGGCCGGAATCAGCCCCAGCATTTT
medium-sized | NA | TRBJ1-3 | TRBV6-8 | CASRGGLGNTIYF | TGTGCCAGCCGGGGGGGTCTCGGAAACACCATATATTTT
NA | NA | TRBJ1-2 | TRBV6-8 | CASSPGTPPGYTF | TGTGCCAGCAGCCCCGGGACACCCCCTGGCTACACCTTC
NA | NA | TRBJ2-6 | TRBV6-8 | CASTLGQLSSGANVLTF | TGTGCCAGCACCCTAGGACAACTAAGCTCTGGGGCCAACGTCCTGACTTTC
NA | TRBD2 | TRBJ2-7 | TRBV11-3 | CASSASSGGLYEQYF | TGTGCCAGCAGCGCGTCTTCGGGAGGGCTTTACGAGCAGTACTTC
NA | TRBD2 | TRBJ2-1 | TRBV11-3 | CASSSGTSASSSYNEQFF | TGTGCCAGCAGCTCCGGGACTAGCGCTTCGAGCTCCTACAATGAGCAGTTCTTC
NA | TRBD1 | TRBJ1-4 | TRBV18 | CASSPPSTGTNEKLFF | TGTGCCAGCTCACCACCCTCGACAGGGACTAATGAAAAACTGTTTTTT
NA | TRBD1 | TRBJ2-3 | TRBV6-8 | CASSGQGADTQYF | TGTGCCAGCAGTGGACAGGGCGCAGATACGCAGTATTTT
NA | NA | TRBJ1-2 | TRBV15 | CATSSSDIFYGYTF | TGTGCCACCAGCAGTTCTGACATTTTCTATGGCTACACCTTC
NA | NA | TRBJ1-1 | TRBV28 | CASSFFLWAGIGNTEAFF | TGTGCCAGCAGTTTTTTTCTATGGGCAGGCATTGGGAACACTGAAGCTTTCTTT
few | NA | TRBJ2-7 | TRBV16 | CASSQSKDQYF | TGTGCCAGCAGCCAAAGCAAGGACCAGTACTTC
NA | NA | TRBJ2-2 | TRBV5-1 | CASSLGEITGELFF | TGCGCCAGCAGCCTCGGGGAGATCACCGGGGAGCTGTTTTTT
medium-sized | TRBD2 | TRBJ2-4 | TRBV11-3 | CASSRLAGDPKNIQYF | TGTGCCAGCAGCCGACTAGCGGGAGACCCCAAAAACATTCAGTACTTC
few | TRBD2 | TRBJ2-7 | TRBV11-3 | CASSLGLAGSSYEQYF | TGTGCCAGCAGCTTAGGACTAGCGGGTAGCTCCTACGAGCAGTACTTC
few | NA | TRBJ1-1 | TRBV12-5 | CASGLTGSTEAFF | TGTGCTAGTGGTTTGACAGGGAGCACTGAAGCTTTCTTT
NA | NA | TRBJ1-1 | TRBV9 | CASSEQGATEAFF | TGTGCCAGCAGCGAACAGGGTGCGACTGAAGCTTTCTTT
few | NA | TRBJ2-7 | TRBV28 | CASSLSRGGHEQYF | TGTGCCAGCAGTTTATCCAGGGGTGGGCACGAGCAGTACTTC
medium-sized | NA | TRBJ1-4 | TRBV11-3 | CASSPSLGTTKLFF | TGTGCCAGCAGCCCCAGTCTGGGGACGACAAAACTGTTTTTT
NA | NA | TRBJ2-1 | TRBV6-8 | CASSYRPAYNEQFF | TGTGCCAGCAGTTACCGCCCGGCTTACAATGAGCAGTTCTTC
few | TRBD2 | TRBJ2-1 | TRBV6-8 | CASSRGTSGDNEQFF | TGTGCCAGCAGCCGCGGGACTAGCGGGGACAATGAGCAGTTCTTC
NA | TRBD1 | TRBJ2-1 | TRBV19 | CASSARTGYNEQFF | TGTGCCAGTAGTGCCCGGACAGGTTACAATGAGCAGTTCTTC
NA | NA | TRBJ1-1 | TRBV11-3 | CASSLYPGPNTEAFF | TGTGCCAGCAGCCTATACCCGGGACCGAACACTGAAGCTTTCTTT
few | NA | TRBJ2-3 | TRBV11-3 | CASTRGASSTDTQYF | TGTGCCAGCACCCGAGGGGCCTCTAGCACAGATACGCAGTATTTT
NA | NA | TRBJ1-4 | TRBV19 | CASSAVGGTNEKLFF | TGTGCCAGTAGTGCGGTGGGGGGCACTAATGAAAAACTGTTTTTT
NA | NA | TRBJ2-5 | TRBV28 | CASSSAGQGGAETQYF | TGTGCCAGCAGTTCCGCGGGTCAGGGGGGCGCAGAGACCCAGTACTTC
once | NA | TRBJ1-4 | TRBV5-1 | CASSLVGSLNEKLFF | TGCGCCAGCAGCTTAGTCGGAAGCTTAAATGAAAAACTGTTTTTT
NA | TRBD1 | TRBJ2-6 | TRBV6-8 | CASRTTGTGANVLTF | TGTGCCAGCAGAACGACAGGGACTGGGGCCAACGTCCTGACTTTC
few | NA | TRBJ1-1 | TRBV19 | CASSIDRGTEAFF | TGTGCCAGTAGTATAGACCGGGGGACTGAAGCTTTCTTT
NA | NA | TRBJ1-2 | TRBV29-1 | CSVEAQSGGYTF | TGCAGCGTTGAAGCGCAGAGCGGGGGCTACACCTTC
NA | NA | TRBJ1-5 | TRBV19 | CASSMGVHNQPQHF | TGTGCCAGTAGTATGGGGGTACACAATCAGCCCCAGCATTTT
few | TRBD1 | TRBJ1-2 | TRBV18 | CASSTRTGESRYGYTF | TGTGCCAGCTCAACACGGACAGGGGAGTCTCGGTATGGCTACACCTTC
few | NA | TRBJ1-4 | TRBV6-8 | CASSPGNNEKLFF | TGTGCCAGCAGTCCAGGGAATAATGAAAAACTGTTTTTT
NA | NA | TRBJ2-3 | TRBV7-6 | CASSLVSSSTDTQYF | TGTGCCAGCAGCTTAGTTTCTAGTAGCACAGATACGCAGTATTTT
few | TRBD1 | TRBJ1-5 | TRBV18 | CASSPGTGNSNQPQHF | TGTGCCAGCTCACCAGGGACAGGGAATAGCAATCAGCCCCAGCATTTT
hyperexpanded | NA | TRBJ1-4 | TRBV14 | CASSQDRSKLFF | TGTGCCAGCAGCCAAGATAGGTCAAAACTGTTTTTT
medium-sized | NA | TRBJ2-2 | TRBV11-3 | CASSFAGLAGELFF | TGTGCCAGCAGCTTTGCCGGGCTAGCCGGGGAGCTGTTTTTT
NA | TRBD2 | TRBJ2-1 | TRBV19 | CASSIGLAVLYNEQFF | TGTGCCAGTAGTATAGGTCTAGCGGTCCTCTACAATGAGCAGTTCTTC
few | NA | TRBJ2-3 | TRBV19 | CASSVQAAGTDTQYF | TGTGCCAGTAGTGTTCAAGCAGCGGGCACAGATACGCAGTATTTT
NA | TRBD1 | TRBJ1-2 | TRBV29-1 | CSVGSRRPTGELNYGYTF | TGCAGCGTCGGAAGTCGACGACCCACAGGGGAACTTAACTATGGCTACACCTTC
few | TRBD2 | TRBJ2-5 | TRBV11-3 | CASSWTSGRYQTQYF | TGTGCCAGCTCGTGGACTAGCGGGAGATACCAGACCCAGTACTTC
NA | NA | TRBJ1-2 | TRBV30 | CAWSAEGPGYTF | TGTGCCTGGAGTGCAGAGGGACCTGGCTACACCTTC
large | NA | TRBJ2-1 | TRBV28 | CASSLKVNEQFF | TGTGCCAGCAGTTTAAAGGTCAATGAGCAGTTCTTC
few | NA | TRBJ1-2 | TRBV11-3 | CASSFISQENYGYTF | TGTGCCAGCAGCTTTATCTCCCAGGAGAATTATGGCTACACCTTC
NA | TRBD2 | TRBJ2-5 | TRBV11-3 | CASSLGLAGDQETQYF | TGTGCCAGCAGCTTAGGGCTAGCGGGAGACCAAGAGACCCAGTACTTC
few | TRBD1 | TRBJ2-1 | TRBV28 | CASSLLTGGWSSYNEQFF | TGTGCCAGCAGTTTGCTGACAGGGGGTTGGAGCTCCTACAATGAGCAGTTCTTC
few | NA | TRBJ2-2 | TRBV29-1 | CSVEDWGGLGGTGELFF | TGCAGCGTTGAAGATTGGGGTGGGCTCGGCGGGACCGGGGAGCTGTTTTTT
few | TRBD2 | TRBJ2-1 | TRBV11-3 | CASSPKRGLAGFSNEQFF | TGTGCCAGCAGCCCAAAGCGGGGACTAGCGGGGTTTAGCAATGAGCAGTTCTTC